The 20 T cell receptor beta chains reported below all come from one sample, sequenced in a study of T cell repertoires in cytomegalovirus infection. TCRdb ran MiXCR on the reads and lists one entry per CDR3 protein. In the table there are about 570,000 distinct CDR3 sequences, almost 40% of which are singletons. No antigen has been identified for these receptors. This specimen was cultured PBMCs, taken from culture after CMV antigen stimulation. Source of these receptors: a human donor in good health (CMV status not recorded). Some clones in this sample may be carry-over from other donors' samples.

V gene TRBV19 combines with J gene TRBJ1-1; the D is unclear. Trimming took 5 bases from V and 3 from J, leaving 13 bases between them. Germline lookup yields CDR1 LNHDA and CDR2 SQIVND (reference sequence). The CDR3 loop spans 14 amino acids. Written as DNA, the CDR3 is TGTGCCAGTAGTGGACCTAGTGCGTACACTGAAGCTTTCTTT. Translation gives CASSGPSAYTEAFF.

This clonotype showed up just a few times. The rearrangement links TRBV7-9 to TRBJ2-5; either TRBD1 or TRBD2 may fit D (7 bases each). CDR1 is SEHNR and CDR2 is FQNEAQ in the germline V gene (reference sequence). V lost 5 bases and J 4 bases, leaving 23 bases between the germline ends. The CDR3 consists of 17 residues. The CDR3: CASSPKHRGRGAETQYF. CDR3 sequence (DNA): TGTGCCAGCAGCCCAAAACACAGGGGCCGGGGGGCAGAGACCCAGTACTTC.

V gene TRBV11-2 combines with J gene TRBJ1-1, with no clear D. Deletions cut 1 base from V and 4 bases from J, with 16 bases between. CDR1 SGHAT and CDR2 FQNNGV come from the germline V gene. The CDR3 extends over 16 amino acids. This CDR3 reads CASSLGGEGPFTEAFF. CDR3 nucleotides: TGTGCCAGCAGCTTAGGCGGAGAGGGTCCTTTCACTGAAGCTTTCTTT.

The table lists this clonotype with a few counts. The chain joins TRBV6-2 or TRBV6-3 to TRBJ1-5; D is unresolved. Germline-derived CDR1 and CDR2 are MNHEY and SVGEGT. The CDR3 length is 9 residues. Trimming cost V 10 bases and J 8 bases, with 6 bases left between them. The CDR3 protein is CATGKPQHF. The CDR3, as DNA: TGTGCCACCGGAAAGCCCCAGCATTTT.

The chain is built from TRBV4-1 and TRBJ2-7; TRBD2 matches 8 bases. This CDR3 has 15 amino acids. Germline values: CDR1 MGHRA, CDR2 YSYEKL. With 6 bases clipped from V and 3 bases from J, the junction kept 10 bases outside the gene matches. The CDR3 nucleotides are TGCGCCAGCAGACTGAGGCTAGCGGGTAACTACGAGCAGTACTTC. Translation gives CASRLRLAGNYEQYF.

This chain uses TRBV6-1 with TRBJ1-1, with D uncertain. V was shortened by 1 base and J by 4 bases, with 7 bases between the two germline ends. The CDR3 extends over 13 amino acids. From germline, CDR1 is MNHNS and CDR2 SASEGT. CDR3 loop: CASSEGVSTEAFF. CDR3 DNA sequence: TGTGCCAGCAGTGAAGGTGTTTCCACTGAAGCTTTCTTT.

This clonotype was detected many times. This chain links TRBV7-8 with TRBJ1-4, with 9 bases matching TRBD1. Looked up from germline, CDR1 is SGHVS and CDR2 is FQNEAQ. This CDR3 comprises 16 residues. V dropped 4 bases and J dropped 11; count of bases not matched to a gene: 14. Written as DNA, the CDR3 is TGTGCCAGCAGCTACCGGACAGGGGTTAACGGTGGGAAACTGTTTTTT. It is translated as CASSYRTGVNGGKLFF.

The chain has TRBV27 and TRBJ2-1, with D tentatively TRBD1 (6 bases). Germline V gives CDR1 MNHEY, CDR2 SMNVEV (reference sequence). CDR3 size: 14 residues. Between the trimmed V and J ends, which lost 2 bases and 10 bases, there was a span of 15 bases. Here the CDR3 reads CASSLRGIKAEQFF. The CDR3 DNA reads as TGTGCCAGCAGTTTAAGGGGGATTAAAGCCGAGCAGTTCTTC.

The CDR3 nucleotides are TGTGCCAGCAGCCCTGGCCGGGGCTTAGGGGCCGGGGAGCTGTTTTTT. It yields the protein CASSPGRGLGAGELFF. This chain connects TRBV11-3 to TRBJ2-2; D may be TRBD1 or TRBD2 (5 bases each). The CDR3 is 16 amino acids. Germline values: CDR1 SGHNT, CDR2 YENEEA. Trimming took off 5 bases at V and 6 bases at J, with 19 bases between the two ends.

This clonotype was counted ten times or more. DNA for the CDR3: TGTGCCAGCAGCCCTTCGAGAGCGGGAGCTTACAATGAGCAGTTCTTC. Protein product: CASSPSRAGAYNEQFF. This sequence joins TRBV7-2 and TRBJ2-1, with 8 nucleotides matching TRBD2. CDR3 size: 16 residues. Per germline, CDR1 SGHTA and CDR2 FQGNSA. The trim removed 5 bases at V and 4 bases at J, leaving 10 bases unmatched.

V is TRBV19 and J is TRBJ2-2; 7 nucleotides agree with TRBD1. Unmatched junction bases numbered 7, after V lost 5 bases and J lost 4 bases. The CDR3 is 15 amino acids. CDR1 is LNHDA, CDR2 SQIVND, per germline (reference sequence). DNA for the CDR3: TGTGCCAGTAGTCCACTCACAGGGGCCACCGGGGAGCTGTTTTTT. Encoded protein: CASSPLTGATGELFF. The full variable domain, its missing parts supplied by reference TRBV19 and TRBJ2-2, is DGGITQSPKYLFRKEGQNVTLSCEQNLNHDAMYWYRQDPGQGLRLIYYSQIVNDFQKGDIAEGYSVSREKKESFPLTVTSAQKNPTAFYLCASSPLTGATGELFFGEGSRLTVL.

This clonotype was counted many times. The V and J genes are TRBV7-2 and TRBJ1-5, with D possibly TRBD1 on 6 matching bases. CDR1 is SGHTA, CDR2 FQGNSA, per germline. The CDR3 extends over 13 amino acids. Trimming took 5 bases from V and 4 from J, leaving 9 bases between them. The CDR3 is CASSQDRNQPQHF. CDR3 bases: TGTGCCAGCAGCCAAGACAGGAATCAGCCCCAGCATTTT.

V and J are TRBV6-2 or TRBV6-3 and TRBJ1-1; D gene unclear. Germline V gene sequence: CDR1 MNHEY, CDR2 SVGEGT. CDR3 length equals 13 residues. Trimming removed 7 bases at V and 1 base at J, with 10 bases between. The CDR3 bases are TGTGCCAGCAACCGTGGGAAGAACACTGAAGCTTTCTTT. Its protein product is CASNRGKNTEAFF.

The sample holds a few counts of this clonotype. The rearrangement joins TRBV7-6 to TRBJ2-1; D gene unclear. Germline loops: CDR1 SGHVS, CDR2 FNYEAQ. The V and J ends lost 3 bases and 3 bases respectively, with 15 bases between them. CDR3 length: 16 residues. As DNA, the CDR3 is TGTGCCAGCAGCTTGGTTCCGGTAGCAGACTACAATGAGCAGTTCTTC. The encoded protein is CASSLVPVADYNEQFF.

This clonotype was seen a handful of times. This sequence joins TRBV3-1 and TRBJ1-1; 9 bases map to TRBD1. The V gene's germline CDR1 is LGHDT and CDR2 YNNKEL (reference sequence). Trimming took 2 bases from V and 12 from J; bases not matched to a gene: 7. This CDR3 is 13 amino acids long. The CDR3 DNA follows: TGTGCCAGCAGCCAAAGGGGGACAGGGAGGACTTTCTTT. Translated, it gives CASSQRGTGRTFF.

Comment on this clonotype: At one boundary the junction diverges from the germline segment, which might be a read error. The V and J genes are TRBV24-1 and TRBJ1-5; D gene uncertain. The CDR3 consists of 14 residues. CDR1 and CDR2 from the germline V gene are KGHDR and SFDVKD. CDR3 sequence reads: CATSDTQTNQPRHF. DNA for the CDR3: TGTGCCACCAGTGATACACAGACCAATCAGCCCCGGCATTTT.

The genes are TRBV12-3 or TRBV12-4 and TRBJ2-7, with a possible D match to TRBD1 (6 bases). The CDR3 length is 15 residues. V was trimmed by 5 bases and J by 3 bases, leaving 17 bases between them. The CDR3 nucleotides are TGTGCCAGCAGTCCCTGGGGGCCGTCCCTCTACGAGCAGTACTTC. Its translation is CASSPWGPSLYEQYF.

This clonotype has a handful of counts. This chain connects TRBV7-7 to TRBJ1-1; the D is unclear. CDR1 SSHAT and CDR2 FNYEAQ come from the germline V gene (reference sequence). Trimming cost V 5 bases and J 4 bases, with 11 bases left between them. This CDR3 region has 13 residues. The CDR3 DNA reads TGTGCCAGCAGCGCCGTTTTCGGCACTGAAGCTTTCTTT. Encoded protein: CASSAVFGTEAFF.

In nucleotides, the CDR3 is TGTGCCACCAGCAGAGATTTCATATGGACAGGACGCCGACAAGAGACCCAGTACTTC. Translation: CATSRDFIWTGRRQETQYF. V usage is TRBV15 and J usage is TRBJ2-5; 7 bases align to TRBD1. The V gene's germline CDR1 is LNHNV and CDR2 YYDKDF (reference sequence). The CDR3 length is 19 residues. Trimming at V came to 0 bases and at J to 2 bases, leaving 15 bases not matched to a gene.

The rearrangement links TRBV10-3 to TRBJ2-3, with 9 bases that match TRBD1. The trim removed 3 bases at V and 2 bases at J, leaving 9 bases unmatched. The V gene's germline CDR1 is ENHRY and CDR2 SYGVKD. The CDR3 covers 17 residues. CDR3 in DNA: TGTGCCATCAGTGATCAATCCGGGACAGGGAACACAGATACGCAGTATTTT. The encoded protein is CAISDQSGTGNTDTQYF.